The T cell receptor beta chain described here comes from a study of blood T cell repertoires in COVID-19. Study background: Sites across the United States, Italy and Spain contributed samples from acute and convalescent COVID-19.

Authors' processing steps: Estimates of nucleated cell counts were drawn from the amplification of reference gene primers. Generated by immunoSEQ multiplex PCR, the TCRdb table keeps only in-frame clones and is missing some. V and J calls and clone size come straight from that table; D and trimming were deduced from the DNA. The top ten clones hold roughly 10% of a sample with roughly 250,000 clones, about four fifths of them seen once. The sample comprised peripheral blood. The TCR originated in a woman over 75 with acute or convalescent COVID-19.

CDR3 loop: CATSDYRDSQETQYF. The CDR3 DNA is TGTGCCACCAGTGATTACCGGGACAGTCAAGAGACCCAGTACTTC. The chain combines TRBV24-1 with TRBJ2-5; 7 bases align to TRBD1. CDR1 and CDR2 from the germline V gene are KGHDR and SFDVKD. The CDR3 consists of 15 residues. V trimming: 2 bases; J trimming: 2 bases; junction bases outside the gene matches: 4.